These 29 T cell receptor beta chains came from one sample sequenced in a study of beta chain features in type 1 diabetes (dated by TCRdb to the late 2010s). The paper's findings and limits, for the study overall: Type 1 diabetes patients showed a moderate but significant shortening of TCRB CDR3 length in all four CD4+ subsets.

Antigens for these TCRs are unknown. The library was prepared using the immunoSEQ multiplex PCR assay. All of the isolated RNA was reverse transcribed with the High Capacity cDNA Reverse Transcription Kit, so expressed TCRB transcripts were sequenced. TCRdb took this table from immuneACCESS and kept in-frame rearrangements with V and J called. Such tables lack part of the clones; where checked against another copy, unresolved V genes explain under half of the gap, and the rest is unexplained. In all, the sample holds about 650,000 clones, and around an eighth of those were seen once. In total, the top ten clones hold 0.095% to 0.15% of the sample. The sequenced sample consisted of naive CD4+ T cells from blood. The meaning of the sample's cell subset or site label: true naive CD4+ T cells. Receptors originate from a man between 25 and 39 years old with type 1 diabetes.

J is TRBJ2-3 and V is TRBV11-2, with D perhaps matching TRBD2 (6 bases). The CDR3 consists of 14 residues. Looked up from germline, CDR1 is SGHAT and CDR2 is FQNNGV. V was cut by 6 bases and J by 9 bases, with 19 bases left in between. The CDR3, as DNA: TGTGCCAGCAGACAGGCCTCTAGTGGGAGGACGCAGTATTTT. It specifies CASRQASSGRTQYF.

This clone was seen only a few times. The genes are TRBV4-2 and TRBJ1-4; 7 bases are shared with TRBD1. The CDR3 covers 14 residues. The junction had 3 bases not matched to a gene; V was cut back by 3 bases and J by 5 bases. Germline V gene data show CDR1 as LGHNA and CDR2 as YNFKEQ. For the CDR3, the DNA is TGTGCCAGCAGCCAGTCGACAGGGAATGAAAAACTGTTTTTT. Translation gives CASSQSTGNEKLFF.

The chain has TRBV4-3 and TRBJ1-3; D gene uncertain. V lost 1 base and J 8 bases, leaving 3 bases between the germline ends. CDR3 length: 11 amino acids. Per the germline V gene, CDR1 is LGHNA and CDR2 is YSLEER. The DNA of the CDR3 is TGCGCCAGCAGCCAAGGTGACACCATATATTTT. Translating it yields CASSQGDTIYF.

Details on this clone: This same CDR3 is encoded by further DNA sequences in the sample. This rearrangement joins TRBV6-5 to TRBJ2-7; D remains ambiguous. The germline CDR1 and CDR2 sequences are MNHEY and SVGAGI. The CDR3 covers 11 residues. V was cut by 2 bases and J by 3 bases, with 2 bases left in between. CDR3 sequence: CASSYLYEQYF. CDR3 nucleotide sequence: TGTGCCAGCAGTTACCTCTACGAGCAGTACTTC.

The V call is TRBV30, the J call TRBJ1-4, with 8 bases matching TRBD1. The V and J ends lost 3 bases and 7 bases, in that order; junction bases with no gene match: 1. CDR3 length equals 12 residues. The V gene's germline CDR1 is GTSNPN and CDR2 SVGIG (reference sequence). In DNA form, the CDR3 reads TGTGCCTGGAGCAGGGGGCTTGAAAAACTGTTTTTT. Its protein product is CAWSRGLEKLFF.

This clone came up a few times. This chain connects TRBV7-2 to TRBJ2-5; 9 positions match TRBD1. V dropped 3 bases and J dropped 13; count of bases not matched to a gene: 3. Germline V gene lookup returns CDR1 SGHTA and CDR2 FQGNSA. The CDR3 loop spans 11 amino acids. The CDR3 coding sequence is TGTGCCAGCAGCTTCGGACAGGGGTGGTACTTC. It is translated as CASSFGQGWYF. Combining the CDR3 with reference TRBV7-2 and TRBJ2-5 gives the whole variable domain GAGVSQSPSNKVTEKGKDVELRCDPISGHTALYWYRQSLGQGLEFLIYFQGNSAPDKSGLPSDRFSAERTGGSVSTLTIQRTQQEDSAVYLCASSFGQGWYFGPGTRLLVL.

The sample holds a few counts of this clone. The chain uses TRBV4-3 and TRBJ2-1; 8 positions match TRBD1. From germline, CDR1 is LGHNA and CDR2 YSLEER. The CDR3 covers 16 residues. V was clipped by 3 bases and J by 7 bases; unmatched bases: 11. This CDR3 reads CASSHLKGTGGNEQFF. The CDR3 DNA follows: TGCGCCAGCAGCCATTTGAAAGGGACAGGAGGGAATGAGCAGTTCTTC.

This clone was detected only a few times. CDR3 region: CASSGSDFSGANVLTF. CDR3 DNA sequence: TGTGCCAGCAGTGGTTCTGATTTCTCTGGGGCCAACGTCCTGACTTTC. The chain combines TRBV6-1 with TRBJ2-6; D gene uncertain. Per the germline V gene, CDR1 is MNHNS and CDR2 is SASEGT. Trimming shortened V by 4 bases and J by 0 bases, and 10 bases separated the two germline ends. This CDR3 region has 16 residues.

The chain recombines TRBV9 with TRBJ2-5; D unclear. This CDR3 contains 14 residues. V was pared by 4 bases and J by 1 base, with 11 bases between. The germline gives CDR1 SGDLS, CDR2 YYNGEE. In DNA form, the CDR3 reads TGTGCCAGCAGCCCTGAGGCAGTCCAAGAGACCCAGTACTTC. Amino acid sequence: CASSPEAVQETQYF.

This clone was counted between two and nine times. This chain connects TRBV5-4 to TRBJ2-7, with TRBD1 identical over 7 bases. Looked up from germline, CDR1 is SGHNT and CDR2 is YYREEE (reference sequence). CDR3 length equals 14 residues. The J segment lost 5 bases and the V segment lost 2 bases, leaving 7 bases of the junction unmatched. The CDR3 loop reads CASSFDRAANEQYF. CDR3 bases: TGTGCCAGCAGCTTTGACAGGGCCGCGAACGAGCAGTACTTC. Together with reference TRBV5-4 and TRBJ2-7, the CDR3 gives the full variable domain: ETGVTQSPTHLIKTRGQQVTLRCSSQSGHNTVSWYQQALGQGPQFIFQYYREEENGRGNFPPRFSGLQFPNYSSELNVNALELDDSALYLCASSFDRAANEQYFGPGTRLTVT.

The V and J genes are TRBV7-9 and TRBJ1-3; maybe TRBD1 (5 bases). Germline V lookup: CDR1 SEHNR, CDR2 FQNEAQ (reference sequence). The CDR3 loop spans 15 amino acids. V gave up 4 bases and J gave up 4 bases, with 14 bases separating them. The CDR3 region is CASSSLRAGGNTIYF. Here the CDR3 DNA reads TGTGCCAGCAGCTCCCTCAGGGCGGGGGGAAACACCATATATTTT.

CDR3 sequence: CASSLGTAFNEQFF. The CDR3 DNA reads as TGCGCCAGCAGCTTGGGGACAGCGTTCAATGAGCAGTTCTTC. The rearrangement links TRBV5-1 to TRBJ2-1; weak D call: TRBD1 (6 bases). Trimming took off 0 bases at V and 6 bases at J, with 10 bases between the two ends. The CDR3 is made up of 14 amino acids. CDR1 and CDR2 from the germline V gene are SGHRS and YFSETQ. The whole variable domain, remainder taken from reference TRBV5-1 and TRBJ2-1, is KAGVTQTPRYLIKTRGQQVTLSCSPISGHRSVSWYQQTPGQGLQFLFEYFSETQRNKGNFPGRFSGRQFSNSRSEMNVSTLELGDSALYLCASSLGTAFNEQFFGPGTRLTVL.

DNA of the CDR3: TGTGCCAGCAGCGTAGCTGGGGAGGGAACAAACACTGAAGCTTTCTTT. Amino acid sequence: CASSVAGEGTNTEAFF. This rearrangement joins TRBV9 to TRBJ1-1; the D is unclear. The V and J ends lost 0 bases and 2 bases respectively, with 14 bases between them. The CDR3 contains 16 residues. Germline CDR1 SGDLS, CDR2 YYNGEE.

This clone was detected a few times. The J gene is TRBJ2-7, the V gene TRBV9, with D hard to call. The CDR3 spans 14 residues. Germline assignment: CDR1 SGDLS and CDR2 YYNGEE. V was pared by 0 bases and J by 5 bases, with 12 bases between. CDR3 nucleotide sequence: TGTGCCAGCAGCGTAGACACCTCTCCCCACGAGCAGTACTTC. Its protein is CASSVDTSPHEQYF.

This rearrangement joins TRBV29-1 to TRBJ2-3; 12 positions match TRBD2. Germline V gene data show CDR1 as SQVTM and CDR2 as ANQGSEA. The CDR3 length is 15 residues. The ends lost 7 bases at V and 6 bases at J; junction bases unmatched: 11. CDR3 in DNA: TGCAGCGCGAAGGAAGGCCTAGCGGGGGGGGATACGCAGTATTTT. It yields the protein CSAKEGLAGGDTQYF.

The chain has TRBV15 and TRBJ2-1; 8 bases are a match to TRBD2. V shed 1 base, J shed 12 bases, and the junction held 11 bases outside the gene matches. Per the germline V gene, CDR1 is LNHNV and CDR2 is YYDKDF (reference sequence). CDR3 length equals 15 residues. The CDR3 sequence is CATSRAAGGPLWQFF. The CDR3 DNA reads as TGTGCCACCAGCAGAGCGGCGGGGGGCCCCCTCTGGCAGTTCTTC.

The CDR3 reads CASSLGASGNTIYF. CDR3 nucleotide sequence: TGTGCCAGCAGCTTGGGAGCCTCTGGAAACACCATATATTTT. This chain connects TRBV5-4 to TRBJ1-3; no clear D. The V end was cut by 0 bases, the J end by 0 bases, with 4 bases between. There are 14 residues in the CDR3. Germline CDR1 is SGHNT and CDR2 is YYREEE (reference sequence).

The J gene is TRBJ2-5, the V gene TRBV11-3, with 10 bases fitting TRBD1. The V gene end was trimmed by 3 bases and the J gene end by 4 bases; junction bases not matched to a gene: 2. This CDR3 is built from 14 residues. CDR1 SGHNT and CDR2 YENEEA come from the germline V gene. For the CDR3, the DNA is TGTGCCAGCAGCTTCGACAGGGGGCGAGAGACCCAGTACTTC. Encoded protein: CASSFDRGRETQYF. Combining the CDR3 with reference TRBV11-3 and TRBJ2-5 gives the whole variable domain EAGVVQSPRYKIIEKKQPVAFWCNPISGHNTLYWYLQNLGQGPELLIRYENEEAVDDSQLPKDRFSAERLKGVDSTLKIQPAELGDSAVYLCASSFDRGRETQYFGPGTRLLVL.

In its sample, this clone was seen a few times. The chain has TRBV7-9 and TRBJ2-5; the match to TRBD1 covers 7 bases. After removal of 1 base from V and 3 bases from J, the junction contained 8 bases not matched to a gene. This CDR3 spans 16 amino acids. Germline V gives CDR1 SEHNR, CDR2 FQNEAQ (reference sequence). Here the CDR3 DNA reads TGTGCCAGCAGCTTAGGATTCGGGACAGCTAAAGAGACCCAGTACTTC. Translating it yields CASSLGFGTAKETQYF. Complete variable domain (other parts from reference TRBV7-9 and TRBJ2-5): DTGVSQNPRHKITKRGQNVTFRCDPISEHNRLYWYRQTLGQGPEFLTYFQNEAQLEKSRLLSDRFSAERPKGSFSTLEIQRTEQGDSAMYLCASSLGFGTAKETQYFGPGTRLLVL.

This clone was detected only a few times. The chain employs TRBV9 and TRBJ2-7; 8 bases line up with TRBD2. The CDR3 runs to 15 residues. With 0 bases clipped from V and 5 bases from J, the junction kept 7 bases outside the gene matches. Per the germline V gene, CDR1 is SGDLS and CDR2 is YYNGEE. CDR3 residues: CASSVAPGGFNEQYF. DNA of the CDR3: TGTGCCAGCAGCGTAGCCCCGGGGGGGTTCAACGAGCAGTACTTC.

This clone was counted between two and nine times. The chain recombines TRBV30 with TRBJ1-6; 12 bases line up with TRBD1. In germline, CDR1 is GTSNPN, CDR2 SVGIG (reference sequence). The CDR3 sequence is 19 residues long. V lost 4 bases and J lost 7; bases outside the gene matches: 17. For the CDR3, the DNA is TGTGCCTGGAAGGTAAATACCGGGACAGGGGGCCATTGGAATTCACCCCTCCACTTT. Translating it yields CAWKVNTGTGGHWNSPLHF.

This clone was observed a handful of times. The chain couples TRBV9 to TRBJ1-4, with a possible D match to TRBD1 (5 bases). Trimming cost V 1 base and J 6 bases, with 7 bases left between them. The CDR3 length is 13 residues. The germline CDR1 and CDR2 sequences are SGDLS and YYNGEE. The DNA of the CDR3 is TGTGCCAGCAGCGTAATGGGGGATGAAAAACTGTTTTTT. Amino acids: CASSVMGDEKLFF.

This clone has only a few counts. The chain combines TRBV23-1 with TRBJ2-5, with 13 bases that match TRBD2. TRBV23-1 is an ORF for which the function is uncertain. Losses at the gene ends were 4 bases for V and 3 bases for J; bases not matched to a gene: 11. This CDR3 has 18 amino acids. The CDR3 sequence is CASSLPQFGLAGEETQYF. The CDR3 DNA sequence: TGCGCCAGCAGTCTCCCACAATTCGGACTAGCGGGGGAAGAGACCCAGTACTTC.

The J gene is TRBJ1-1, the V gene TRBV29-1, with 9 bases lining up with TRBD1. This CDR3 region has 16 residues. V lost 6 bases to trimming and J lost 4 bases; unmatched junction nucleotides: 15. CDR1 is SQVTM, CDR2 ANQGSEA, per germline. The CDR3 sequence is CSVGLLRTGATTEAFF. The CDR3 DNA reads TGCAGCGTCGGCCTACTCCGGACAGGGGCGACCACTGAAGCTTTCTTT.

This clone has just a few counts. The chain recombines TRBV7-9 with TRBJ2-7; TRBD1 aligns across 9 bases. Trimming at V came to 4 bases and at J to 2 bases, leaving 3 bases not matched to a gene. The V gene's germline CDR1 is SEHNR and CDR2 FQNEAQ (reference sequence). The CDR3 totals 14 residues. The CDR3 region has the DNA TGTGCCAGCAGCTGGGGGACAGGGCCCTACGAGCAGTACTTC. Its translation: CASSWGTGPYEQYF.

This clone occurred a few times. The rearrangement joins TRBV5-1 to TRBJ2-3, with 10 bases matching TRBD1. Germline CDR1 and CDR2: SGHRS and YFSETQ. CDR3 length equals 16 residues. After removal of 0 bases from V and 4 bases from J, the junction contained 5 bases not matched to a gene. CDR3 sequence (DNA): TGCGCCAGCAGCTTGGTGACAGGGGGCAGTTCAGATACGCAGTATTTT. It yields the protein CASSLVTGGSSDTQYF.

The table lists this clone with a few counts. The chain carries TRBV27 and TRBJ2-7, with 7 bases identical to TRBD1. Unmatched junction bases numbered 11, after V lost 5 bases and J lost 4 bases. Germline CDR1 is MNHEY and CDR2 is SMNVEV (reference sequence). The CDR3 sequence is 15 residues long. CDR3 protein: CASSPSGTAGYEQYF. CDR3 in DNA: TGTGCCAGCAGTCCCTCCGGGACAGCCGGGTACGAGCAGTACTTC.

This clone came up a few times. The chain joins TRBV7-9 to TRBJ1-1; D perhaps matches TRBD1 (5 bases). Germline assignment: CDR1 SEHNR and CDR2 FQNEAQ (reference sequence). V was cut by 2 bases and J by 4 bases, with 14 bases left in between. The CDR3 contains 15 residues. The CDR3 reads CASSLRQGRGTEAFF. As DNA, the CDR3 is TGTGCCAGCAGCTTAAGGCAGGGCCGCGGCACTGAAGCTTTCTTT.

This clone was seen more than once but under ten times. The chain has TRBV9 and TRBJ1-2, with D hard to call. Germline CDR1 SGDLS, CDR2 YYNGEE. This CDR3 is 13 amino acids long. V was trimmed by 0 bases and J by 8 bases, leaving 11 bases between them. The CDR3 DNA follows: TGTGCCAGCAGCGTAGAGAGCGGACGGGGCTACACCTTC. It codes for CASSVESGRGYTF.